This TCR beta chain was captured in a study of blood T cells in healthy people across ages. A sample-barcoded 5' primer and a J-beta primer mix were used in a second PCR of roughly 6 to 11 cycles. All samples yielded 2.5 million or more CDR3-containing paired-end reads. One entry per CDR3 protein results from TCRdb running MiXCR on the 5' RACE reads. Among 500,000 to 700,000 distinct CDR3 sequences, about 30% were seen once, and the ten largest hold approximately 14%. The sample holds many counts of this clonotype. This CDR3 is 11 amino acids long. Germline lookup yields CDR1 DFQATT and CDR2 SNEGSKA (reference sequence). V lost 5 bases and J lost 8, with 10 bases in between.

The sample comprised blood. This TCR derives from a woman older than 75 in good health. The J gene is TRBJ2-1, the V gene TRBV20-1; TRBD1 might be the D (6 bases). CDR3 region: CSAQQGDEQFF. The CDR3 DNA reads as TGCAGTGCTCAACAGGGCGATGAGCAGTTCTTC.